This T cell receptor (beta chain) was captured by sequencing in a study of memory CD4+ T cells and cytomegalovirus serostatus. The overall study: Donors were healthy Belgian adults, several CMV seropositive and 24 seronegative.

As concerns this clone: Antigen unknown.

J gave up 2 bases and V 1 base, and 8 bases lay outside the gene matches. Germline V gene data show CDR1 as SGHAT and CDR2 as FQNNGV. CDR3 length: 17 amino acids. Repertoires were generated with immunoSEQ multiplex PCR, while TCRdb's copy carries only in-frame clones and drops some. The top ten hold around 0.61% of the sample, which has some 48,000 clones, about 78% seen once. Broader study findings: Of approximately 150 reported CMV TCRbeta sequences, 65 to 85 were found in memory CD4+ repertoires. Repertoires predicted CMV serostatus with median bootstrapped AUC of about 0.96.

The sort gate was single viable CD3+CD4+CD8-CD45RO+ cells for memory CD4+ T cells. Positive selection with CD4 microbeads enriched total CD4+ T cells. The chain uses TRBV11-2 and TRBJ2-5; the match to TRBD2 covers 9 bases. The clonotype originates from an adult in good health and CMV-seronegative. The sequencing sample was made of memory CD4+ T cells from blood. CDR3 DNA: TGTGCCAGCAGCTTAGTTCCTAGCGGGACGGGGCAAGAGACCCAGTACTTC. Translation gives CASSLVPSGTGQETQYF.